Each of the 17 T cell receptor beta chains below was sequenced from the same sample in a study of molecular identifiers for immune sequencing clone quantification. Via MiXCR, TCRdb re-called the PCR reads, giving one row per CDR3 protein. The sample yields some 590,000 distinct CDR3 sequences, about 25% seen once. The specimen sequenced was naive CD8+ T cells from blood, with Jurkat cell RNA spiked in. Subset meaning: FACS-sorted CD8+CD4-CCR7+CD45RA+ naive T cells. Source of these receptors: a human donor in good health. Some libraries in this study had Jurkat cell RNA spiked in.

This clonotype was counted between two and nine times. The V gene is TRBV27, the J gene TRBJ1-2, with D possibly being TRBD1 (6 bases). The CDR3 contains 15 residues. The V and J ends lost 4 bases and 3 bases respectively, with 15 bases between them. The germline V gene has CDR1 MNHEY and CDR2 SMNVEV (reference sequence). CDR3 region: CASSWGQGNYYGYTF. The CDR3 DNA reads as TGTGCCAGCAGTTGGGGGCAGGGGAACTACTATGGCTACACCTTC.

As regards this clonotype: Mismatch with germline at one junction end may stem from a read error. This chain links TRBV4-1 with TRBJ2-1, with a weak D call TRBD1 (5 bases). From germline, CDR1 is MGHRA and CDR2 YSYEKL. This CDR3 contains 14 residues. The CDR3 sequence: CARSQGSREDEQFF. CDR3 nucleotide sequence: TGCGCCCGCAGCCAAGGTTCCAGGGAAGATGAGCAGTTCTTC.

This clonotype was recorded a few times. This chain uses TRBV27 with TRBJ2-1, with 12 bases aligning to TRBD2. Germline CDR1 MNHEY, CDR2 SMNVEV (reference sequence). The trim removed 2 bases at V and 5 bases at J, leaving 16 bases unmatched. The CDR3 has 20 residues. The CDR3 sequence is CASSLVLAGGPSIVNNEQFF. The CDR3 DNA reads TGTGCCAGCAGTTTAGTCCTAGCGGGAGGGCCGAGTATAGTTAACAATGAGCAGTTCTTC.

Many counts were recorded for this clonotype. The J gene is TRBJ1-1, the V gene TRBV7-3; 7 bases match TRBD1. CDR1 is SGHTA and CDR2 is FQGTGA in the germline V gene. Trimming cost V 5 bases and J 5 bases; bases outside gene matches: 5. CDR3 size: 13 residues. This CDR3 is CASSLQQGTEAFF. The CDR3 nucleotides read TGTGCCAGCAGCCTACAACAGGGGACTGAAGCTTTCTTT.

Ten or more counts support this clonotype. The V gene is TRBV7-2, the J gene TRBJ2-5; TRBD2 matches 9 bases. V shed 0 bases, J shed 3 bases, and the junction held 5 bases outside the gene matches. CDR3 length: 16 amino acids. CDR1 SGHTA and CDR2 FQGNSA come from the germline V gene. The CDR3 DNA sequence: TGTGCCAGCAGCTTAGCGGGGCGGGGGGGCAAAGAGACCCAGTACTTC. Translated: CASSLAGRGGKETQYF.

The genes are TRBV15 and TRBJ1-5, with D tentatively TRBD1 (5 bases). The CDR3 is made up of 15 amino acids. CDR1 and CDR2 from the germline V gene are LNHNV and YYDKDF (reference sequence). V was pared by 4 bases and J by 1 base, with 11 bases between. As DNA, the CDR3 is TGTGCCACCAGCATGTGGAGGGGAAGCAATCAGCCCCAGCATTTT. Protein sequence: CATSMWRGSNQPQHF.

The V call is TRBV6-6, the J call TRBJ2-7; 10 nucleotides match TRBD1. The germline CDR1 and CDR2 sequences are MNHNY and SVGAGI (reference sequence). The length of the CDR3 is 14 residues. The ends lost 2 bases at V and 6 bases at J; junction bases unmatched: 4. CDR3 DNA: TGTGCCAGCAGTTACGACAGGGGGCTTTCCGAGCAGTACTTC. Its protein product is CASSYDRGLSEQYF.

This clonotype was seen at least ten times. The chain recombines TRBV6-5 with TRBJ1-5, with TRBD1 as a possible D gene (5 bases). CDR1 MNHEY and CDR2 SVGAGI come from the germline V gene. The CDR3 is 15 residues long. With 5 bases removed from V and 0 bases from J, the gap between germline ends came to 11 bases. This chain's CDR3 is CASSIDDSSNQPQHF. Here the CDR3 DNA reads TGTGCCAGCAGTATTGATGACAGTAGCAATCAGCCCCAGCATTTT.

This clonotype was seen a few times. V gene TRBV19 combines with J gene TRBJ2-1; 9 bases map to TRBD2. In germline, CDR1 is LNHDA, CDR2 SQIVND (reference sequence). The CDR3 spans 15 residues. V shed 1 base, J shed 4 bases, and the junction held 2 bases outside the gene matches. The CDR3 DNA sequence: TGTGCCAGTAGTATAGCTGCGGGGGGGTACAATGAGCAGTTCTTC. This gives the protein CASSIAAGGYNEQFF.

This clonotype came up a few times. V gene TRBV27 combines with J gene TRBJ2-7, with D unclear. Per germline, CDR1 MNHEY and CDR2 SMNVEV (reference sequence). The CDR3 extends over 14 amino acids. Trimming removed 8 bases at V and 0 bases at J, with 14 bases between. This chain's CDR3 is CASGRLPGSYEQYF. DNA for the CDR3: TGTGCCAGCGGACGCCTTCCGGGCTCCTACGAGCAGTACTTC.

In this sample, this clonotype turned up many times. The chain uses TRBV12-3 or TRBV12-4 and TRBJ1-5, with D tentatively TRBD1 (6 bases). The V gene lost 1 base and the J gene lost 5 bases, with 9 bases spanning the gap. This CDR3 has 14 amino acids. The CDR3 reads CASSLEQGHQPQHF. The CDR3 bases are TGTGCCAGCAGTTTAGAACAGGGCCATCAGCCCCAGCATTTT.

This clonotype was seen repeatedly, ten times or more. The chain recombines TRBV30 with TRBJ2-1; maybe TRBD1 (5 bases). This CDR3 is built from 13 residues. Germline values: CDR1 GTSNPN, CDR2 SVGIG (reference sequence). With 0 bases removed from V and 7 bases from J, the gap between germline ends came to 10 bases. CDR3 nucleotide sequence: TGTGCCTGGAGTGTACAGGAGTTGAATGAGCAGTTCTTC. This translates into CAWSVQELNEQFF.

This clonotype was observed at least ten times. The rearrangement links TRBV9 to TRBJ1-1; weak D call: TRBD1 (5 bases). The germline V gene encodes CDR1 SGDLS and CDR2 YYNGEE. V was trimmed by 0 bases and J by 8 bases, leaving 11 bases between them. The CDR3 totals 13 residues. CDR3 DNA: TGTGCCAGCAGCGTAGGTTCCCAGGGAGAAGCTTTCTTT. This encodes CASSVGSQGEAFF.

Worth noting for this clonotype: The junction departs from the called germline gene at one end, perhaps through a read error. The gene calls are TRBV14 and TRBJ1-2; possible D gene TRBD1, 5 bases. CDR1 is SGHDN and CDR2 is FVKESK in the germline V gene. This CDR3 contains 15 residues. The CDR3 sequence is CASSPYLGDPDGNTF. CDR3 DNA sequence: TGTGCCAGCAGCCCCTACTTGGGGGATCCGGATGGCAACACCTTC.

As for this clonotype: Given a much more abundant clone one base away, this may be a read error. The genes are TRBV27 and TRBJ2-3; 12 bases fit TRBD2. CDR1 is MNHEY, CDR2 SMNVEV, per germline (reference sequence). The CDR3 length is 15 residues. V lost 4 bases to trimming and J lost 4 bases; unmatched junction nucleotides: 3. The CDR3 nucleotides read TGTGCCAGCAGTTGGAGACTAGCGGGAGCAGATACGCAGTATTTT. Translating gives CASSWRLAGADTQYF.

This clonotype has a handful of counts. V gene TRBV11-2 combines with J gene TRBJ2-2; D is unclear. V shed 10 bases and J shed 0 bases, with 9 bases lying between them. Germline V gene data show CDR1 as SGHAT and CDR2 as FQNNGV. The CDR3 consists of 13 residues. The CDR3 reads CATAPANTGELFF. CDR3 nucleotides: TGTGCCACTGCACCCGCGAACACCGGGGAGCTGTTTTTT. The variable domain in full, completed from reference TRBV11-2 and TRBJ2-2, reads EAGVAQSPRYKIIEKRQSVAFWCNPISGHATLYWYQQILGQGPKLLIQFQNNGVVDDSQLPKDRFSAERLKGVDSTLKIQPAKLEDSAVYLCATAPANTGELFFGEGSRLTVL.

This clonotype came up a few times. The chain uses TRBV6-1 and TRBJ1-1; the D is unclear. CDR1 and CDR2 from the germline V gene are MNHNS and SASEGT. Trimming removed 3 bases at V and 0 bases at J, with 5 bases between. This CDR3 is 13 amino acids long. The CDR3 region is CASSDYLNTEAFF. CDR3 sequence (DNA): TGTGCCAGCAGTGATTACCTGAACACTGAAGCTTTCTTT.